This T cell receptor (beta chain) comes out of a study of blood T cell repertoires in COVID-19. The protocol was immunoSEQ multiplex PCR, while the TCRdb copy is restricted to in-frame clones and leaves out a portion. The sample records around 150,000 clones, 70% to 90% being singletons. This CDR3 region has 14 residues. Germline CDR1 is MNHEY and CDR2 is SMNVEV (reference sequence). The germline V and J ends were trimmed by 6 bases and 4 bases, with 15 bases remaining between them. Sequencing input: peripheral blood. The TCR originated in a man aged 40-50 years with acute or convalescent COVID-19. The chain joins TRBV27 to TRBJ1-2, with D uncertain. The CDR3 sequence: CASSTIREAYGYTF. The CDR3 DNA is TGTGCCAGCAGCACTATAAGGGAGGCCTATGGCTACACCTTC.